This section outlines one TCR beta chain sequence together with its context. What it recognizes is unknown. Preparation of the bulk TCR libraries relied on previously described methods and listed TCR primers. MiXCR, applied by TCRdb to the PCR reads, yields one record per CDR3 protein. This table has nearly 55,000 distinct CDR3 sequences, approximately 40% appearing once. This entry comes from a study of molecular identifiers for immune sequencing clone quantification. Overall study results and limits: Spiked Jurkat TCR RNA equivalent to one cell reportedly surfaced among 900,000 to 1,000,000 naive cells.

The CDR3 is 16 amino acids. Looked up from germline, CDR1 is MDHEN and CDR2 is SYDVKM. V shed 4 bases and J 6 bases; nucleotides not matched to a gene: 11. The chain employs TRBV28 and TRBJ2-1; 8 bases match TRBD2. Sequenced: naive CD8+ T cells from blood, with Jurkat cell RNA spiked in. The sample's subset: FACS-sorted CD8+CD4-CCR7+CD45RA+ naive T cells. The source is a human donor in good health. Some libraries in this study had Jurkat cell RNA spiked in. CDR3 sequence (DNA): TGTGCCAGCAGTTGGGTTATAGCGGGAACGATCAATGAGCAGTTCTTC. This encodes CASSWVIAGTINEQFF.